The text below deals with one TCR beta chain. Its specificity is unknown. A universal primer site came from template switching; cDNA carried unique molecular identifiers. TCRdb redid the calling of the 5' RACE reads with MiXCR, one entry per CDR3 protein. The table shows around 490,000 distinct CDR3 sequences, with more than 20% occurring only once. These data belong to a study of identical twins. Study-wide findings and caveats: Fewer insertions were carried by abundant cord blood beta clonotypes, but none was seen in memory repertoires. The authors noted that invariant MAIT and iNKT cells could partly confound zero-insertion analyses.

Germline V gene lookup returns CDR1 DFQATT and CDR2 SNEGSKA (reference sequence). The CDR3 runs to 14 residues. V trimming: 5 bases; J trimming: 0 bases; junction bases outside the gene matches: 4. The same data also went into a second study, on yellow fever vaccine responses in identical twins.

The material sequenced was CD4+ T cells sorted from blood. The gene calls are TRBV20-1 and TRBJ2-1; TRBD2 agrees at 7 bases. The source of this sequence is a young woman in good health. DNA of the CDR3: TGCAGTGCTCCCCCGGGGGGCTCCTACAATGAGCAGTTCTTC. This encodes CSAPPGGSYNEQFF.